The rows below give T cell receptor beta chains drawn from one sample of a study of T cell responses to AZD1222 COVID-19 vaccine. The data were produced by immunoSEQ multiplex PCR, yet TCRdb's version contains in-frame clones alone and is incomplete. This sample has 80,000 to 100,000 clones, with 70% to 90% found just once. This specimen consisted of peripheral blood, obtained on day 0 of AZD1222 vaccination. The receptors originated from an adult in good health. Both conserved end residues are part of each CDR3. The order of the fields is CDR3 length, D gene, J gene, V gene, CDR3 DNA, CDR3 protein. D genes are given only for firm matches.

cdr3_length: 16
d_call: TRBD1
j_call: TRBJ2-3
v_call: TRBV18
cdr3_nt: TGTGCCAGCTCACCACCGAGAACAGGGGGTATAGATACGCAGTATTTT
cdr3_aa: CASSPPRTGGIDTQYF

cdr3_length: 13
d_call: -
j_call: TRBJ2-1
v_call: TRBV30
cdr3_nt: TGTGCCTGGAGTGGCAGGTTTTGGTATGAGCAGTTCTTC
cdr3_aa: CAWSGRFWYEQFF

cdr3_length: 16
d_call: TRBD1
j_call: TRBJ2-1
v_call: TRBV25-1
cdr3_nt: TGTGCCAGCAGCCCATTTACAGGGGGCTGGACATACGGGGAGTTCTTC
cdr3_aa: CASSPFTGGWTYGEFF

cdr3_length: 12
d_call: -
j_call: TRBJ1-2
v_call: TRBV7-9
cdr3_nt: TGTGCCAGCAGCTTAGAACTTTATGGCTACACCTTC
cdr3_aa: CASSLELYGYTF

cdr3_length: 16
d_call: TRBD1
j_call: TRBJ1-5
v_call: TRBV28
cdr3_nt: TGTGCCAGCAGTGCAGGGGGCGCGCGGGAATGGCAGCCCCAGCATTTT
cdr3_aa: CASSAGGAREWQPQHF

cdr3_length: 18
d_call: -
j_call: TRBJ2-7
v_call: TRBV6-2/TRBV6-3
cdr3_nt: TGTGCCAGCAGTTACTCGAGCCCTGGCGGGTCCTACTCCTACGAGCAGTACTTC
cdr3_aa: CASSYSSPGGSYSYEQYF

cdr3_length: 16
d_call: -
j_call: TRBJ1-1
v_call: TRBV21-1
cdr3_nt: TGTGCCAGCAGCACTCGAAGTCGGGACAGGGGGCTTGAAGCTTTCTTT
cdr3_aa: CASSTRSRDRGLEAFF

cdr3_length: 16
d_call: -
j_call: TRBJ1-1
v_call: TRBV7-2
cdr3_nt: TGTGCCAGCAGCTTACACCCACAGGGTGCGAACACTGAAGCTTTCTTT
cdr3_aa: CASSLHPQGANTEAFF

cdr3_length: 14
d_call: -
j_call: TRBJ1-3
v_call: TRBV19
cdr3_nt: TGTGCCAGTATGAAATCCCGCTCTGGAAACACCATATATTTT
cdr3_aa: CASMKSRSGNTIYF

cdr3_length: 13
d_call: -
j_call: TRBJ1-5
v_call: TRBV3-1/TRBV3-2
cdr3_nt: TGTGCCAGCAGCGAAGGGTGGGGGCAGCCCCAGCATTTT
cdr3_aa: CASSEGWGQPQHF

cdr3_length: 15
d_call: TRBD2
j_call: TRBJ2-1
v_call: TRBV30
cdr3_nt: TGTGCCTGGACTCAGACTAGCGGGGGAGGCAATGAGCAGTTCTTC
cdr3_aa: CAWTQTSGGGNEQFF

cdr3_length: 15
d_call: -
j_call: TRBJ2-7
v_call: TRBV11-2
cdr3_nt: TGTGCCAGCAGCTTAGTATTATCTAGATCCTACGAGCAGTACTTC
cdr3_aa: CASSLVLSRSYEQYF

cdr3_length: 16
d_call: -
j_call: TRBJ2-1
v_call: TRBV7-6
cdr3_nt: TGTGCCAGCAGCTTAGTTTCCCGGGGAGCGGTGGGTGAGCAGTTCTTC
cdr3_aa: CASSLVSRGAVGEQFF